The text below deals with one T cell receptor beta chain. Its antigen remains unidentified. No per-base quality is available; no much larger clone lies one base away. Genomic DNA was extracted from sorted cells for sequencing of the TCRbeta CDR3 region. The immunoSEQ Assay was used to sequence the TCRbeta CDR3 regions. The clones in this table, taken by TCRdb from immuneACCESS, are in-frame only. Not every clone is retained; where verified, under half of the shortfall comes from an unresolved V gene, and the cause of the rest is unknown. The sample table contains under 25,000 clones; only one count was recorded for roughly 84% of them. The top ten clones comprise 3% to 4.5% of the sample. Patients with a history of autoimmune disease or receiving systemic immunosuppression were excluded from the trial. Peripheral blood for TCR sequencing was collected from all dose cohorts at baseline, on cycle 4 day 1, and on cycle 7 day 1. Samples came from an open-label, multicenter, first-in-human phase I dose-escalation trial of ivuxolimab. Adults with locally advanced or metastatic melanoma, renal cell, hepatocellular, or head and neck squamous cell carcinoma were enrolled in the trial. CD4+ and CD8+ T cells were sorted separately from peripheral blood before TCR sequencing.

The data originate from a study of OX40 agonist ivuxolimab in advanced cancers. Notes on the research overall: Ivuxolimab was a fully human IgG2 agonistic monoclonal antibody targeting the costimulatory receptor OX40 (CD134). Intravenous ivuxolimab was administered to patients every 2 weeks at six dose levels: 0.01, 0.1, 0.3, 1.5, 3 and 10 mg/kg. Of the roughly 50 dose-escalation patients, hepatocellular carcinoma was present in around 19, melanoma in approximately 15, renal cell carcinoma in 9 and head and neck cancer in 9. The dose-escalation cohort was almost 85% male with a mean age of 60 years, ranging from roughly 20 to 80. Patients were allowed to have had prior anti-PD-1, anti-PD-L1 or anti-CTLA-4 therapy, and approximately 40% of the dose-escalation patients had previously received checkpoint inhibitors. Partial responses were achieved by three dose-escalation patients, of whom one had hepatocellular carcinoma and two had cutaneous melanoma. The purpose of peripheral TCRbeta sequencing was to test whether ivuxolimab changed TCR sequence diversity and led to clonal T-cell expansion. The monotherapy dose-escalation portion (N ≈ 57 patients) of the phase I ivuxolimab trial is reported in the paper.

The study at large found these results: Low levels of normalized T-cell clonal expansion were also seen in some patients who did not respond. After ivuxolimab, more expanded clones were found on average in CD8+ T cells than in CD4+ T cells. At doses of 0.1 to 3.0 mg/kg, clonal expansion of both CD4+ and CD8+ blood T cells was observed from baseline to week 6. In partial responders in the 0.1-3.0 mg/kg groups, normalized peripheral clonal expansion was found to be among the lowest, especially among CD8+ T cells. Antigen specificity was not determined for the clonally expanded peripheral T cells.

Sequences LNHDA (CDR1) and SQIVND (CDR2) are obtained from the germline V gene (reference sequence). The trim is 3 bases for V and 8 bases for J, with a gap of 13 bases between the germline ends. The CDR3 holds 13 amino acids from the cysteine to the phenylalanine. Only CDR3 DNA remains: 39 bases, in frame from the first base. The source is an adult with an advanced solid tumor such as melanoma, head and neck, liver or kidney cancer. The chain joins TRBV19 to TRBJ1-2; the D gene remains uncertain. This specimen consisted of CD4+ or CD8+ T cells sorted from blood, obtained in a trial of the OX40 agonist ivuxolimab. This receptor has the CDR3 CASSIITEQGYTF. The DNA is TGTGCCAGTAGTATCATAACGGAGCAGGGCTACACCTTC. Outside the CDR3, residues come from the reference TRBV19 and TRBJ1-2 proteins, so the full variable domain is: DGGITQSPKYLFRKEGQNVTLSCEQNLNHDAMYWYRQDPGQGLRLIYYSQIVNDFQKGDIAEGYSVSREKKESFPLTVTSAQKNPTAFYLCASSIITEQGYTFGSGTRLTVV.